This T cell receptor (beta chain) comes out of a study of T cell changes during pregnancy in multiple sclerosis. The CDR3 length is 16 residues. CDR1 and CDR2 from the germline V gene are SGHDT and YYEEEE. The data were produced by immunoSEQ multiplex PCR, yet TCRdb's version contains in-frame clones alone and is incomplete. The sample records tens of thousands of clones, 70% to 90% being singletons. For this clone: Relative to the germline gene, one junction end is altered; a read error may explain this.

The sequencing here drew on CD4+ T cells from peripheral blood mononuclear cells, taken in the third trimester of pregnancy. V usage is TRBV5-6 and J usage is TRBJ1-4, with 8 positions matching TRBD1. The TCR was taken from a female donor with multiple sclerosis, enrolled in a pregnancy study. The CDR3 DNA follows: TGTGCCAGCAGCTATACCTGGACAGGGCCTAAGGAAAAACTGTTTTTT. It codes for CASSYTWTGPKEKLFF.